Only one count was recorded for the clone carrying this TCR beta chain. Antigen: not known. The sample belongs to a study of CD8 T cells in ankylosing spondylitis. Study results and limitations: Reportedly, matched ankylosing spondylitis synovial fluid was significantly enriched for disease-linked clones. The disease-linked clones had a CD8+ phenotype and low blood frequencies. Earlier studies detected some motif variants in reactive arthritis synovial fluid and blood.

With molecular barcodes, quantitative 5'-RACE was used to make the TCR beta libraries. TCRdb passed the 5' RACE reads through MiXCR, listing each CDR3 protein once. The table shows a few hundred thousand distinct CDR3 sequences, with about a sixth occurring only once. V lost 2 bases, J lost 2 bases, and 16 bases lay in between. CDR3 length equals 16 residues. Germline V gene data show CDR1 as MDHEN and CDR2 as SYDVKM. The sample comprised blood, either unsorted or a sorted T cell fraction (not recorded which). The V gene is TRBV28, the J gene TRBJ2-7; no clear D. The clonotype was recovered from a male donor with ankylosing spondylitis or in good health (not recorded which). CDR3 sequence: CASSLVDLTRTYEQYF. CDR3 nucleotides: TGTGCCAGCAGTTTAGTTGATCTAACGCGGACCTACGAGCAGTACTTC.